Included here is one T cell receptor beta chain sequence, with context. The antigen is unknown. The data stem from a study of T cells after yellow fever vaccination. Study-wide context: It was SMART-Seq v4 Ultra Low Input that prepared the fractions with low cell numbers.

General study findings and limits: A weaker but faster secondary response was observed, peaking on day 5 versus 15.

Unmatched junction bases numbered 10, after V lost 6 bases and J lost 0 bases. The germline V gene encodes CDR1 LNHDA and CDR2 SQIVND (reference sequence). The CDR3 loop spans 17 amino acids. TCRdb reprocessed the 5' RACE reads via MiXCR and lists one record per CDR3 protein. This table holds hundreds of thousands of distinct CDR3 sequences, approximately 13% found once. This TCR was sampled from a man younger than 45 who received the YFV17D yellow fever vaccine. The chain links TRBV19 to TRBJ2-3; 9 bases agree with TRBD1. The sequencing used PBMCs, collected on the day of the yellow fever booster vaccination. Written as DNA, the CDR3 is TGTGCCAGTAGCCCGGACAGGGGACTACCTAGCACAGATACGCAGTATTTT. This codes for CASSPDRGLPSTDTQYF.